The T cell receptor beta chain under discussion was sequenced for a study of cytomegalovirus exposure and HLA in healthy donors. The study ran its PCR with 60 Vbeta and 13 Jbeta primers. Method: immunoSEQ multiplex PCR; TCRdb's copy keeps in-frame clones and lacks some. The data show tens of thousands of clones, with over 70% seen just once and 8.2% held by the top ten. V trimming: 5 bases; J trimming: 9 bases; junction bases outside the gene matches: 7. CDR3 length equals 13 residues. Germline V gives CDR1 SGDLS, CDR2 YYNGEE. The chain joins TRBV9 to TRBJ2-1; TRBD2 matches at 8 bases. The sequence was collected from a man aged 55 to 70 in good health and CMV-seronegative. Specimen: PBMCs. The CDR3 DNA reads as TGTGCCAGCAGTTTCGGGGGGGAGGGTGAGCAGTTCTTC. Protein product: CASSFGGEGEQFF.